The present TCR beta chain was sequenced within a study of beta chain features in type 1 diabetes. General study findings and limits: TCRB CDR3 length was moderately but significantly reduced in all four CD4+ subsets of Type 1 diabetes patients.

Remarks on this clone: Its antigen is as yet unknown.

Expressed TCRB transcripts were sequenced because the entire RNA isolate underwent reverse transcription. TCRdb keeps only in-frame clones here, not all; method: immunoSEQ multiplex PCR. The sample has 600,000 or so clones, roughly 12% seen once; the top ten hold more than 0.095%. The CDR3 is 15 residues long. V was shortened by 3 bases and J by 0 bases, with 13 bases between the two germline ends. Germline V gene data show CDR1 as SGDLS and CDR2 as YYNGEE. Sequencing input: naive CD4+ T cells from blood. The sequence was obtained from a man aged 25 to 40 with type 1 diabetes. The V call is TRBV9, the J call TRBJ2-7; perhaps TRBD2 as D (5 bases). The DNA for the CDR3 is TGTGCCAGCAGCGACCAAGCGGAATTCTCCTACGAGCAGTACTTC. Translation: CASSDQAEFSYEQYF. Full variable domain (rest looked up from reference TRBV9 and TRBJ2-7): DSGVTQTPKHLITATGQRVTLRCSPRSGDLSVYWYQQSLDQGLQFLIQYYNGEERAKGNILERFSAQQFPDLHSELNLSSLELGDSALYFCASSDQAEFSYEQYFGPGTRLTVT.